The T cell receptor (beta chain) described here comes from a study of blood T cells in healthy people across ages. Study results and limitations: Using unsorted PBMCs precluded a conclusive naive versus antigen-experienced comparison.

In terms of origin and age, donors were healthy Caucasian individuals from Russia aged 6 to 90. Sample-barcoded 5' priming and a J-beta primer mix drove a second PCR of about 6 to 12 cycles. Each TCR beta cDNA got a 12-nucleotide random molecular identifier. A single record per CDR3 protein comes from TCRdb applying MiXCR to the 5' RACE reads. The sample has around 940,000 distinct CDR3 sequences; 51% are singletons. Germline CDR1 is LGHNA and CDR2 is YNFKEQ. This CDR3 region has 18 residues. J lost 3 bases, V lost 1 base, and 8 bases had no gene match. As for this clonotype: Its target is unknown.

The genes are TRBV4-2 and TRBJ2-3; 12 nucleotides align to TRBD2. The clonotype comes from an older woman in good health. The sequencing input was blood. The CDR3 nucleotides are TGTGCCAGCAGCCAAGTCCGGACTAGCGGGGTTGAGACAGATACGCAGTATTTT. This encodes CASSQVRTSGVETDTQYF.